The next 6 T cell receptor beta chains were all read from a single sample in a study of T cells expressing NK-cell markers. TCRdb derives one entry per CDR3 protein from the 5' RACE reads, leaving out DNA. Its clone listing holds under 600,000 distinct CDR3 sequences. The material sequenced was blood T cells: a sorted CD56 or NKG2C T cell subset, CD4+ or CD8+ T cells, or bulk PBMC T cells (not recorded which). The receptor set was obtained from a woman between 45 and 60 years old in good health.

V usage is TRBV19 and J usage is TRBJ2-2; lacking DNA, the TRBD1 call made by TCRdb goes unchecked. The germline CDR1 and CDR2 sequences are LNHDA and SQIVND (reference sequence). This CDR3 comprises 15 residues. The CDR3 loop reads CASSIGDGATGELFF.

V is TRBV5-8 and J is TRBJ2-2; TCRdb returns TRBD1, unconfirmable since there is no DNA. CDR3 size: 16 residues. The germline V gene encodes CDR1 SGHTS and CDR2 YDEGEE. CDR3 protein: CASSFWAGRSTGELFF.

The chain links TRBV12-3 or TRBV12-4 to TRBJ1-1. CDR3 length: 11 residues. The CDR3 reads CASSFSTEAFF.

The rearrangement uses TRBV15 and TRBJ2-1; TCRdb indicates TRBD2, and absent DNA this call remains unverified. The CDR3 covers 15 residues. Germline V gives CDR1 LNHNV, CDR2 YYDKDF (reference sequence). CDR3: CATSRAFGPGYEQFF.

V and J are TRBV12-3 or TRBV12-4 and TRBJ2-3. CDR3 length equals 11 residues. The CDR3 spells CASTDLNTQYF.

The chain links TRBV4-1 to TRBJ2-4. Germline values: CDR1 MGHRA, CDR2 YSYEKL. The CDR3 contains 13 residues. CDR3: CASSLVLSDIQYF.